This entry lists 16 T cell receptor beta chains sequenced from one sample in a study of blood T cell repertoires in COVID-19. Sequencing was performed with immunoSEQ multiplex PCR; in TCRdb, only in-frame clones are kept and a portion is missing. The profile shows 90,000 to 110,000 clones, roughly 80% of them singletons. Material: peripheral blood. All receptors derive from a woman aged 80 or older with acute or convalescent COVID-19.

Note on this clone: This sample includes further DNA sequences coding for the same CDR3. V is TRBV5-1 and J is TRBJ2-2; D is undetermined. The CDR3 covers 14 residues. V lost 0 bases and J 2 bases, leaving 5 bases between the germline ends. Per the germline V gene, CDR1 is SGHRS and CDR2 is YFSETQ. The CDR3 coding sequence is TGCGCCAGCAGCTTGGGGCCAAACACCGGGGAGCTGTTTTTT. Its translation: CASSLGPNTGELFF.

The chain links TRBV11-2 to TRBJ2-3; 8 nucleotides align to TRBD2. The ends lost 1 base at V and 6 bases at J; junction bases unmatched: 15. Germline V gene sequence: CDR1 SGHAT, CDR2 FQNNGV. CDR3 size: 18 residues. The DNA for the CDR3 is TGTGCCAGCAGCTTAGTCAGTCTAGCCGGGAGGGCCGGTGATACGCAGTATTTT. Translation: CASSLVSLAGRAGDTQYF.

This chain links TRBV28 with TRBJ2-1, with 10 bases lining up with TRBD1. J was trimmed by 8 bases and V by 3 bases; bases with no gene match: 7. The CDR3 spans 15 residues. Germline values: CDR1 MDHEN, CDR2 SYDVKM. The CDR3 loop reads CASSFPDRGQDEQFF. The CDR3 bases are TGTGCCAGCAGTTTTCCCGACAGGGGGCAAGATGAGCAGTTCTTC.

The CDR3 sequence: CASSARLAGEYNEQFF. The DNA of the CDR3 is TGTGCCAGTAGTGCCCGACTAGCGGGGGAATACAATGAGCAGTTCTTC. The chain recombines TRBV19 with TRBJ2-1; 12 bases match TRBD2. This CDR3 has 16 amino acids. Germline V CDR1 and CDR2: LNHDA, SQIVND (reference sequence). V shed 5 bases and J 4 bases; nucleotides not matched to a gene: 6.

The V call is TRBV7-2, the J call TRBJ2-2; D is possibly TRBD1 (6 bases). The CDR3 runs to 14 residues. The germline CDR1 and CDR2 sequences are SGHTA and FQGNSA. The ends were cut back, 6 bases at V and 4 bases at J, with 12 bases in the middle. The CDR3 is CASRGSQGTGELFF. CDR3 DNA: TGTGCCAGCAGAGGATCACAGGGCACCGGGGAGCTGTTTTTT. Drawing the rest from reference TRBV7-2 and TRBJ2-2, the complete variable domain is GAGVSQSPSNKVTEKGKDVELRCDPISGHTALYWYRQSLGQGLEFLIYFQGNSAPDKSGLPSDRFSAERTGGSVSTLTIQRTQQEDSAVYLCASRGSQGTGELFFGEGSRLTVL.

V gene TRBV18 combines with J gene TRBJ2-2, with 13 bases matching TRBD2. V lost 3 bases to trimming and J lost 5 bases; unmatched junction nucleotides: 3. The CDR3 has 16 amino acids. Looked up from germline, CDR1 is KGHSH and CDR2 is LQKENI. The CDR3 spells CASSPGLAGETGELFF. For the CDR3, the DNA is TGTGCCAGCTCACCTGGACTAGCGGGAGAAACCGGGGAGCTGTTTTTT.

The chain links TRBV5-1 to TRBJ2-1, with 7 bases matching TRBD2. V lost 0 bases to trimming and J lost 5 bases; unmatched junction nucleotides: 5. Per the germline V gene, CDR1 is SGHRS and CDR2 is YFSETQ. The CDR3 spans 15 residues. As DNA, the CDR3 is TGCGCCAGCAGCTTGGTGGTGGGAGGGCACAATGAGCAGTTCTTC. The encoded protein is CASSLVVGGHNEQFF.

This clone was seen just once. The chain employs TRBV10-1 and TRBJ2-7, with D perhaps matching TRBD1 (6 bases). V was clipped by 7 bases and J by 0 bases, with 10 bases between them. The CDR3 extends over 13 amino acids. Germline CDR1 reads WNHNN; CDR2 reads SYGVQD (reference sequence). The DNA for the CDR3 is TGCGCCAGCACCCAGGGGACCTCCTACGAGCAGTACGTC. Its translation: CASTQGTSYEQYV.

A few counts support this clone. The rearrangement links TRBV11-3 to TRBJ2-2, with D perhaps TRBD2 (7 bases). CDR3 length: 13 amino acids. Germline V gene sequence: CDR1 SGHNT, CDR2 YENEEA. V dropped 7 bases and J dropped 2 bases, with 8 bases sitting between them. This CDR3 is CASTGGNTGELFF. As DNA, the CDR3 is TGTGCCAGCACGGGGGGCAACACCGGGGAGCTGTTTTTT.

The table lists this clone with a count of one. This chain connects TRBV5-8 to TRBJ2-1; 8 bases fit TRBD2. The CDR3 covers 14 residues. V lost 4 bases, J lost 8 bases, and 8 bases stayed unmatched. Per germline, CDR1 SGHTS and CDR2 YDEGEE. CDR3 sequence: CASSRAGARDEQFF. CDR3 nucleotides: TGTGCCAGCAGCCGAGCGGGAGCGAGGGATGAGCAGTTCTTC. The full variable domain, in which reference TRBV5-8 and TRBJ2-1 provide the parts outside the CDR3, is EAGVTQSPTHLIKTRGQQATLRCSPISGHTSVYWYQQALGLGLQFLLWYDEGEERNRGNFPPRFSGRQFPNYSSELNVNALELEDSALYLCASSRAGARDEQFFGPGTRLTVL.

V usage is TRBV11-3 and J usage is TRBJ1-1; D ambiguous. From germline, CDR1 is SGHNT and CDR2 YENEEA. Trimming cost V 2 bases and J 1 base, with 2 bases left between them. The CDR3 sequence is 12 residues long. CDR3 region: CASSLQNTEAFF. Here the CDR3 DNA reads TGTGCCAGCAGCTTACAGAACACTGAAGCTTTCTTT.

V is TRBV5-1 and J is TRBJ2-3; 7 nucleotides match TRBD1. Germline V gene lookup returns CDR1 SGHRS and CDR2 YFSETQ. There are 14 residues in the CDR3. V shed 5 bases and J 2 bases; nucleotides not matched to a gene: 5. This CDR3 is CASRLTGTTDTQYF. CDR3 DNA sequence: TGCGCCAGCAGGTTGACAGGGACCACAGATACGCAGTATTTT.

This sequence joins TRBV4-2 and TRBJ2-2; tentative D call: TRBD2 (5 bases). This CDR3 contains 15 residues. Trimming stripped 5 bases from V and 1 base from J, with 11 bases between. The germline V gene has CDR1 LGHNA and CDR2 YNFKEQ. CDR3 sequence (DNA): TGTGCCAGCAGCGAGCGGTCCCAGAACACCGGGGAGCTGTTTTTT. It specifies CASSERSQNTGELFF.

V usage is TRBV5-1 and J usage is TRBJ2-5; D may be TRBD1 (6 bases). The V gene lost 4 bases and the J gene lost 1 base, with 11 bases spanning the gap. The germline V gene has CDR1 SGHRS and CDR2 YFSETQ. This CDR3 has 14 residues. The CDR3 protein is CASSPQGTQETQYF. The CDR3 nucleotides read TGCGCCAGCAGCCCACAGGGTACCCAAGAGACCCAGTACTTC.

This sequence joins TRBV7-9 and TRBJ1-3; D ambiguous. CDR1 is SEHNR and CDR2 is FQNEAQ in the germline V gene (reference sequence). Trimming shortened V by 5 bases and J by 4 bases, and 9 bases separated the two germline ends. This CDR3 has 13 amino acids. CDR3 sequence (DNA): TGTGCCAGCAGCGAAAGGAGGGGAAACACCATATATTTT. Translated: CASSERRGNTIYF.

In its sample, this clone was seen once. J is TRBJ2-5 and V is TRBV10-2; D is perhaps TRBD1 (6 bases). The CDR3 is made up of 14 amino acids. V was cut by 5 bases and J by 7 bases, with 17 bases left in between. The germline V gene encodes CDR1 WSHSY and CDR2 SAAADI. Here the CDR3 DNA reads TGCGCCAGCAGTCCCTCAGGGACACGCGGGACCCAGTACTTC. Amino acids: CASSPSGTRGTQYF.